This T cell receptor (beta chain) derives from a study of graft-versus-host responses after intestinal transplantation. Study context: Induction with anti-thymocyte globulin, then tacrolimus and steroids for roughly 3 years, was given to all recipients.

Generated by immunoSEQ multiplex PCR, the TCRdb table keeps only in-frame clones and is missing some. The sample records tens of thousands of clones, approximately 96% being singletons. Findings and caveats of the study: Some GvH clones were seen earlier in gut or blood, suggesting intestinal origin. In patients with graft-donor T cell macrochimerism, allograft graft-versus-host to host-versus-graft clonal ratios were high.

Points on this clone: Antigen specificity is unknown.

V dropped 1 base and J dropped 10; count of bases not matched to a gene: 8. The germline V gene encodes CDR1 SGHTA and CDR2 FQGNSA. This CDR3 is built from 15 residues. J is TRBJ2-1 and V is TRBV7-2; 9 bases agree with TRBD2. The clonotype comes from a human donor who received an intestinal transplant. The source material was unstimulated CD8+ T cells sorted from spleen or lymph node cells, sampled before intestinal transplant. The CDR3 DNA reads TGTGCCAGCAGCTTAGGGACTAGCGCCTATCGGGAGCAGTTCTTC. Residues: CASSLGTSAYREQFF.